The next 21 T cell receptor beta chains were all read from a single sample in a study of T cell repertoires in cytomegalovirus infection. These receptors have no known antigen. TCRdb re-called the reads with MiXCR, one entry per CDR3 protein. This sample yields roughly 49,000 distinct CDR3 sequences, of which under 25% are seen a single time; 80% to 90% belongs to the top ten. The material was CD8+ T cells from cultured PBMCs, obtained from culture after CMV antigen stimulation. These receptors were collected from a human donor in good health (CMV status not recorded). Some clones in this sample may be carry-over from other donors' samples.

The chain links TRBV9 to TRBJ1-1, with D perhaps TRBD1 (5 bases). There are 14 residues in the CDR3. V lost 4 bases, J lost 3 bases, and 13 bases lay in between. The germline V gene has CDR1 SGDLS and CDR2 YYNGEE. CDR3 sequence reads: CASSPPQGHTEAFF. Here the CDR3 DNA reads TGTGCCAGCAGCCCCCCCCAGGGCCACACTGAAGCTTTCTTT.

This chain connects TRBV7-2 to TRBJ2-1; 10 positions match TRBD2. Germline lookup yields CDR1 SGHTA and CDR2 FQGNSA. Trimming cost V 5 bases and J 0 bases; bases outside gene matches: 7. The CDR3 covers 17 residues. CDR3 coding DNA: TGTGCCAGCAGCCTTCTACTAGCGGGGAGCTCCTACAATGAGCAGTTCTTC. Translated, it gives CASSLLLAGSSYNEQFF.

This chain uses TRBV5-1 with TRBJ2-7, with 8 bases fitting TRBD1. The CDR3 extends over 14 amino acids. Germline CDR1 is SGHRS and CDR2 is YFSETQ. Trimming at V came to 5 bases and at J to 3 bases, leaving 7 bases not matched to a gene. The CDR3 region has the DNA TGCGCCAGCAGAGGAGGGACAGGAAGCTACGAGCAGTACTTC. Translated: CASRGGTGSYEQYF.

This clonotype was found many times. The rearrangement joins TRBV25-1 to TRBJ2-7; 8 bases match TRBD1. The CDR3 spans 14 residues. The V and J ends lost 1 base and 3 bases, in that order; junction bases with no gene match: 2. Germline V gene data show CDR1 as MGHDK and CDR2 as SYGVNS. The CDR3 DNA is TGTGCCAGCAGTGAATGGGGACAGGACTACGAGCAGTACTTC. This sequence encodes CASSEWGQDYEQYF.

The count of this clonotype is one. The chain has TRBV7-3 and TRBJ2-7; D is uncertain. The CDR3 has 10 residues. In germline, CDR1 is SGHTA, CDR2 FQGTGA. Trimming stripped 7 bases from V and 7 bases from J, with 8 bases between. The CDR3 region has the DNA TGTGCCAGCACGATGAATGAGCAGTACTTC. Its translation: CASTMNEQYF.

This clonotype was seen only a few times. The V and J genes are TRBV15 and TRBJ2-4, with D perhaps being TRBD1 or TRBD2 (7 bases each). CDR3 length equals 15 residues. V lost 6 bases to trimming and J lost 7 bases, with 19 bases between them. Germline CDR1 is LNHNV and CDR2 is YYDKDF (reference sequence). As DNA, the CDR3 is TGTGCCACCAGTGGGGAGGGAGAGGGGGCCAACATTCAGTACTTC. Its protein is CATSGEGEGANIQYF.

In its sample, this clonotype was seen many times. This rearrangement joins TRBV7-2 to TRBJ1-1, with no clear D. The CDR3 extends over 13 amino acids. The germline V gene has CDR1 SGHTA and CDR2 FQGNSA. Trimming left V 2 bases short and J 4 bases short, with 8 bases between. The CDR3 nucleotides are TGTGCCAGCAGCTTAAGGCAGATCACTGAAGCTTTCTTT. Residues: CASSLRQITEAFF.

The chain has TRBV7-2 and TRBJ2-1; D gene uncertain. V was cut by 1 base and J by 4 bases, with 8 bases left in between. CDR3 length: 14 amino acids. Germline V gene sequence: CDR1 SGHTA, CDR2 FQGNSA. The CDR3 DNA follows: TGTGCCAGCAGCTTAGTGCTGGGGTACAATGAGCAGTTCTTC. It encodes CASSLVLGYNEQFF.

The V call is TRBV12-3 or TRBV12-4, the J call TRBJ1-1, with D possibly being TRBD1 (6 bases). V was clipped by 2 bases and J by 3 bases, with 16 bases between them. There are 16 residues in the CDR3. CDR3 DNA: TGTGCCAGCAGTTTATGGGGAAGGGGGGGTGACACTGAAGCTTTCTTT. Its translation: CASSLWGRGGDTEAFF.

In its sample, this clonotype was seen a few times. The V and J genes are TRBV7-9 and TRBJ2-7, with TRBD2 identical over 8 bases. Losses at the gene ends were 4 bases for V and 1 base for J; bases not matched to a gene: 12. CDR1 SEHNR and CDR2 FQNEAQ come from the germline V gene (reference sequence). CDR3 size: 17 residues. CDR3 in DNA: TGTGCCAGCAGCTCTCTTATTAGACTAGCGTTATCCTACGAGCAGTACTTC. Its translation: CASSSLIRLALSYEQYF.

This clonotype appeared a few times. V and J are TRBV12-3 or TRBV12-4 and TRBJ2-7; 12 nucleotides match TRBD1. V lost 5 bases, J lost 4 bases, and 6 bases stayed unmatched. The CDR3 has 15 amino acids. CDR3 sequence reads: CASSAPGQGAYEQYF. The CDR3 bases are TGTGCCAGCAGTGCTCCGGGACAGGGGGCATACGAGCAGTACTTC.

This clonotype was counted at least ten times. The chain joins TRBV12-3 or TRBV12-4 to TRBJ1-5; D is uncertain. Trimming removed 5 bases at V and 2 bases at J, with 13 bases between. The CDR3 is 15 residues long. The CDR3 protein is CASSKDKLGNQPQHF. Written as DNA, the CDR3 is TGTGCCAGCAGTAAAGACAAGCTAGGCAATCAGCCCCAGCATTTT.

This clonotype was picked up one time. This chain joins TRBV13 and TRBJ2-1, with TRBD2 identical over 10 bases. The CDR3 has 16 residues. The ends lost 4 bases at V and 4 bases at J; junction bases unmatched: 7. Germline assignment: CDR1 PRHDT and CDR2 FYEKMQ (reference sequence). CDR3 nucleotide sequence: TGTGCCAGCAGCTCGAAGACTAGCGGGTCTTACAATGAGCAGTTCTTC. It translates to CASSSKTSGSYNEQFF.

The chain uses TRBV19 and TRBJ1-5; no reliable D call. Between the trimmed V and J ends, which lost 10 bases and 0 bases, there was a span of 13 bases. Per germline, CDR1 LNHDA and CDR2 SQIVND (reference sequence). The CDR3 extends over 14 amino acids. CDR3 bases: TGTGCCACCCATAACACCGATAGCAATCAGCCCCAGCATTTT. This sequence encodes CATHNTDSNQPQHF.

This clonotype came up a few times. V usage is TRBV15 and J usage is TRBJ2-1; no firm D call. CDR1 is LNHNV, CDR2 YYDKDF, per germline (reference sequence). The CDR3 contains 12 residues. Trimming took off 5 bases at V and 8 bases at J, with 10 bases between the two ends. CDR3 protein: CATSWPGDEQFF. The CDR3 DNA is TGTGCCACCAGCTGGCCGGGCGATGAGCAGTTCTTC.

The chain is built from TRBV7-2 and TRBJ1-5; 7 nucleotides match TRBD1. The CDR3 has 17 residues. Germline V gene lookup returns CDR1 SGHTA and CDR2 FQGNSA. J was trimmed by 0 bases and V by 5 bases; bases with no gene match: 10. The CDR3 nucleotides are TGTGCCAGCAGCCCAGGGGGACACATCAGTAGCAATCAGCCCCAGCATTTT. This translates into CASSPGGHISSNQPQHF.

This clonotype was found a few times. The V gene is TRBV19, the J gene TRBJ2-2, with a weak D call TRBD1 (6 bases). The length of the CDR3 is 13 residues. Germline-derived CDR1 and CDR2 are LNHDA and SQIVND (reference sequence). The germline V and J ends were trimmed by 5 bases and 5 bases, with 9 bases remaining between them. The CDR3 is CASSLTGTGELFF. In DNA form, the CDR3 reads TGTGCCAGTAGTTTAACAGGGACCGGGGAGCTGTTTTTT.

This clonotype was seen many times. This chain connects TRBV11-2 to TRBJ2-5; D is ambiguous. Trimming pared 1 base from V and 1 base from J, leaving 1 base between. The CDR3 runs to 12 residues. Germline V lookup: CDR1 SGHAT, CDR2 FQNNGV. The CDR3 protein is CASSLGQETQYF. In DNA, the CDR3 is TGTGCCAGCAGCTTAGGCCAAGAGACCCAGTACTTC.

The chain uses TRBV27 and TRBJ2-7; possibly TRBD1 or TRBD2 for D (5 bases each). This CDR3 region has 13 residues. Germline CDR1 is MNHEY and CDR2 is SMNVEV (reference sequence). Trimming removed 3 bases at V and 6 bases at J, with 12 bases between. Here the CDR3 reads CASSLTRGVEQYF. CDR3 sequence (DNA): TGTGCCAGCAGTTTGACCCGAGGGGTCGAGCAGTACTTC.

This clonotype was detected only a few times. V usage is TRBV7-2 and J usage is TRBJ2-7; D could derive from TRBD1 or TRBD2 (5 bases each). Germline CDR1 and CDR2: SGHTA and FQGNSA. The germline V and J ends were trimmed by 5 bases and 4 bases, with 21 bases remaining between them. This CDR3 has 16 residues. CDR3 sequence reads: CASSPLPGTISYEQYF. The DNA of the CDR3 is TGTGCCAGCAGCCCTCTCCCAGGGACGATTTCGTACGAGCAGTACTTC.

This rearrangement joins TRBV2 to TRBJ2-5; 7 positions match TRBD2. Trimming took 3 bases from V and 4 from J; bases not matched to a gene: 11. This CDR3 contains 16 residues. In germline, CDR1 is SNHLY, CDR2 FYNNEI. The CDR3 here is CASSDRGGREGETQYF. In DNA, the CDR3 is TGTGCCAGCAGTGATAGAGGTGGCAGGGAGGGAGAGACCCAGTACTTC.